These 14 T cell receptor beta chains came from one sample sequenced in a study of cytomegalovirus exposure and HLA in healthy donors. Primers included in the PCR were 60 Vbeta and 13 Jbeta primers. Clones were read by immunoSEQ multiplex PCR, and TCRdb kept only the in-frame ones, dropping some. This sample has about 140,000 clones; roughly 77% occur once, and the top ten carry roughly 2.2%. Source material: PBMCs. These receptors came from a man aged 25-45 years in good health and CMV-seronegative.

The chain joins TRBV27 to TRBJ1-5; no definite D call. V gave up 2 bases and J gave up 6 bases, with 8 bases separating them. Per germline, CDR1 MNHEY and CDR2 SMNVEV (reference sequence). The CDR3 consists of 13 residues. CDR3 loop: CASSLRVSQPQHF. The CDR3 bases are TGTGCCAGCAGTTTACGAGTTTCTCAGCCCCAGCATTTT.

The rearrangement uses TRBV2 and TRBJ1-3; weak D call: TRBD1 (5 bases). The germline gives CDR1 SNHLY, CDR2 FYNNEI. The CDR3 contains 15 residues. V dropped 2 bases and J dropped 2 bases, with 10 bases sitting between them. The CDR3: CASSESRVTGNTIYF. CDR3 DNA: TGTGCCAGCAGTGAATCCAGGGTAACTGGAAACACCATATATTTT. Variable domain in full (rest from reference TRBV2 and TRBJ1-3): EPEVTQTPSHQVTQMGQEVILRCVPISNHLYFYWYRQILGQKVEFLVSFYNNEISEKSEIFDDQFSVERPDGSNFTLKIRSTKLEDSAMYFCASSESRVTGNTIYFGEGSWLTVV.

The J gene is TRBJ1-4, the V gene TRBV10-3; TRBD1 matches at 8 bases. The CDR3 contains 15 residues. CDR1 is ENHRY and CDR2 is SYGVKD in the germline V gene. Trimming cost V 4 bases and J 3 bases; bases outside gene matches: 4. The CDR3 DNA reads TGTGCCATCAGTGCGGAACAGGGGGCTAATGAAAAACTGTTTTTT. It specifies CAISAEQGANEKLFF.

This clone has a single count. The gene calls are TRBV28 and TRBJ1-1, with TRBD1 matching 7 bases. V lost 6 bases, J lost 0 bases, and 10 bases stayed unmatched. The CDR3 sequence is 16 residues long. Germline CDR1 is MDHEN and CDR2 is SYDVKM. CDR3 region: CASRHRTGGMNTEAFF. The CDR3 bases are TGTGCCAGCAGACATCGGACAGGTGGGATGAACACTGAAGCTTTCTTT.

The DNA for the CDR3 is TGTGCCAGTCAACCTTCGACAGGACCGAACACTGAAGCTTTCTTT. Translation: CASQPSTGPNTEAFF. This chain connects TRBV19 to TRBJ1-1, with D possibly TRBD1 on 6 matching bases. Germline CDR1 LNHDA, CDR2 SQIVND (reference sequence). Trimming cost V 8 bases and J 1 base, with 17 bases left between them. The CDR3 spans 15 residues. The variable domain in full, with the rest retrieved from reference TRBV19 and TRBJ1-1, is DGGITQSPKYLFRKEGQNVTLSCEQNLNHDAMYWYRQDPGQGLRLIYYSQIVNDFQKGDIAEGYSVSREKKESFPLTVTSAQKNPTAFYLCASQPSTGPNTEAFFGQGTRLTVV.

The chain has TRBV7-2 and TRBJ2-7; a possible D gene is TRBD2 (5 bases). The germline V gene has CDR1 SGHTA and CDR2 FQGNSA. The CDR3 consists of 15 residues. The V end lost 3 bases, the J end lost 3 bases, and 15 bases lay between the germline ends. The CDR3 here is CASSLKGASVYEQYF. CDR3 DNA: TGTGCCAGCAGCTTGAAGGGAGCGAGCGTCTACGAGCAGTACTTC.

The rearrangement uses TRBV6-1 and TRBJ1-1, with D perhaps matching TRBD1 (6 bases). Per germline, CDR1 MNHNS and CDR2 SASEGT. V was trimmed by 4 bases and J by 10 bases, leaving 13 bases between them. CDR3 size: 12 residues. The chain's CDR3 is CASSVPRGPAFF. DNA for the CDR3: TGTGCCAGCAGTGTGCCCAGGGGTCCAGCTTTCTTT.

This clone was detected only a few times. The rearrangement joins TRBV6-5 to TRBJ1-4; no clear D. The CDR3 extends over 15 amino acids. Trimming took 6 bases from V and 8 from J, leaving 19 bases between them. Germline V gene lookup returns CDR1 MNHEY and CDR2 SVGAGI. The CDR3 loop is CASSLNSGTPEKLFF. The CDR3, as DNA: TGTGCCAGCAGCCTCAACTCGGGTACACCCGAAAAACTGTTTTTT.

The chain carries TRBV5-1 and TRBJ2-3; the match to TRBD1 covers 7 bases. The CDR3 contains 15 residues. Germline-derived CDR1 and CDR2 are SGHRS and YFSETQ. J was trimmed by 2 bases and V by 9 bases; bases with no gene match: 12. CDR3: CATSTPGTATDTQYF. The CDR3 nucleotides read TGCGCCACCTCTACCCCCGGGACAGCCACAGATACGCAGTATTTT.

V gene TRBV5-6 combines with J gene TRBJ1-1; TRBD1 might be the D (5 bases). This CDR3 contains 17 residues. The germline V gene encodes CDR1 SGHDT and CDR2 YYEEEE. Trimming pared 4 bases from V and 4 bases from J, leaving 23 bases between. The CDR3 is CASSRLGIGTGGTEAFF. DNA of the CDR3: TGTGCCAGCAGCCGACTCGGTATTGGGACCGGGGGCACTGAAGCTTTCTTT.

In DNA, the CDR3 is TGTGCCAGCAGCCCTCATCGGACAGGGAGGGATGAGCAGTTCTTC. This encodes CASSPHRTGRDEQFF. V is TRBV9 and J is TRBJ2-1; perhaps TRBD1 as D (8 bases). This CDR3 has 15 residues. Trimming stripped 4 bases from V and 8 bases from J, with 19 bases between. Germline CDR1 reads SGDLS; CDR2 reads YYNGEE. Based on the CDR3 plus reference TRBV9 and TRBJ2-1, the full variable domain is DSGVTQTPKHLITATGQRVTLRCSPRSGDLSVYWYQQSLDQGLQFLIQYYNGEERAKGNILERFSAQQFPDLHSELNLSSLELGDSALYFCASSPHRTGRDEQFFGPGTRLTVL.

The rearrangement links TRBV6-4 to TRBJ2-1; 9 bases match TRBD1. The CDR3 has 15 residues. Trimming cost V 0 bases and J 3 bases; bases outside gene matches: 0. CDR1 is MRHNA, CDR2 SNTAGT, per germline. The CDR3 reads CASSDSTGGYNEQFF. CDR3 nucleotide sequence: TGTGCCAGCAGTGACTCGACAGGGGGCTACAATGAGCAGTTCTTC.

The chain joins TRBV5-5 to TRBJ1-5; D not certain. This CDR3 contains 16 residues. The V gene lost 0 bases and the J gene lost 0 bases, with 10 bases spanning the gap. Germline CDR1 and CDR2: SGHKS and YYEKEE (reference sequence). The CDR3 sequence: CASSLGDTYSNQPQHF. CDR3 DNA sequence: TGTGCCAGCAGCTTGGGAGACACCTATAGCAATCAGCCCCAGCATTTT.

V is TRBV7-9 and J is TRBJ2-7; 8 nucleotides line up with TRBD1. CDR1 is SEHNR, CDR2 FQNEAQ, per germline (reference sequence). The CDR3 runs 19 residues. V lost 3 bases, J lost 0 bases, and 16 bases stayed unmatched. CDR3 sequence reads: CASSLSSLTGGWNSYEQYF. The CDR3 DNA reads as TGTGCCAGCAGCTTGTCCTCATTAACAGGGGGTTGGAACTCCTACGAGCAGTACTTC.